This entry lists 31 T cell receptor beta chains sequenced from one sample in a study of neurological immune-mediated disorders. One entry per CDR3 protein results from TCRdb running MiXCR on the 5' RACE reads. In the table there are roughly 41,000 distinct CDR3 sequences, around 2% of which are singletons. Material for sequencing was PBMCs. These TCRs come from a woman in her thirties or forties with multiple sclerosis.

This clonotype was found once. A much larger clone is a single base away; this may be a read error. The chain combines TRBV2 with TRBJ1-3; tentative D call: TRBD1 (5 bases). With 4 bases removed from V and 7 bases from J, the gap between germline ends came to 14 bases. This CDR3 contains 14 residues. The germline V gene encodes CDR1 SNHLY and CDR2 FYNNEI. Here the CDR3 DNA reads TGTGCCAGCAGTGCCGGAGGGAAGGGGAACACCATATATTTT. This translates into CASSAGGKGNTIYF.

This clonotype was seen repeatedly, ten times or more. This rearrangement joins TRBV5-1 to TRBJ2-5; D gene unclear. The CDR3 is 13 amino acids. The V gene lost 3 bases and the J gene lost 0 bases, with 6 bases spanning the gap. Germline CDR1 SGHRS, CDR2 YFSETQ. The CDR3 here is CASSSPYQETQYF. CDR3 sequence (DNA): TGCGCCAGCAGCTCTCCGTACCAAGAGACCCAGTACTTC.

This clonotype was counted at least ten times. This chain connects TRBV20-1 to TRBJ2-3, with a tentative D call TRBD2 (5 bases). The CDR3 consists of 13 residues. The V gene lost 3 bases and the J gene lost 5 bases, with 12 bases spanning the gap. The germline gives CDR1 DFQATT, CDR2 SNEGSKA (reference sequence). The CDR3 region has the DNA TGCAGTGCTAGGGACTTTCTGCGAGATACGCAGTATTTT. It codes for CSARDFLRDTQYF.

This clonotype was seen many times. This CDR3 reads CASSTLYAGTRGGEQFF. In nucleotides, the CDR3 is TGCGCCAGCAGCACCCTCTATGCCGGGACTAGGGGAGGAGAGCAGTTCTTC. The genes are TRBV5-1 and TRBJ2-1, with TRBD2 matching 8 bases. Germline lookup yields CDR1 SGHRS and CDR2 YFSETQ. The CDR3 is 17 residues long. Losses at the gene ends were 4 bases for V and 10 bases for J; bases not matched to a gene: 19.

In this sample, this clonotype turned up many times. The V gene is TRBV10-3, the J gene TRBJ2-7, with a weak D call TRBD2 (5 bases). Trimming left V 0 bases short and J 2 bases short, with 8 bases between. Germline assignment: CDR1 ENHRY and CDR2 SYGVKD. This CDR3 is 14 amino acids long. The CDR3 protein is CAISESRATYEQYF. The CDR3 DNA follows: TGTGCCATCAGTGAGTCGAGGGCTACCTACGAGCAGTACTTC.

This clonotype was seen ten or more times. The chain couples TRBV7-6 to TRBJ1-5, with D perhaps TRBD1 (6 bases). CDR1 is SGHVS and CDR2 is FNYEAQ in the germline V gene. The CDR3 runs to 13 residues. V lost 5 bases and J lost 4, with 9 bases in between. The CDR3 sequence is CASSHGQNQPQHF. Written as DNA, the CDR3 is TGTGCCAGCAGCCACGGACAGAATCAGCCCCAGCATTTT.

This clonotype was detected many times. This chain connects TRBV6-5 to TRBJ2-2, with D possibly TRBD1 on 6 matching bases. Germline CDR1 reads MNHEY; CDR2 reads SVGAGI. Trimming shortened V by 2 bases and J by 2 bases, and 9 bases separated the two germline ends. This CDR3 is 15 amino acids long. The CDR3 protein is CASSYRDTNTGELFF. As DNA, the CDR3 is TGTGCCAGCAGTTACCGGGACACAAACACCGGGGAGCTGTTTTTT.

In its sample, this clonotype was seen many times. This chain joins TRBV4-1 and TRBJ2-2; 10 nucleotides align to TRBD2. CDR1 is MGHRA and CDR2 is YSYEKL in the germline V gene. V gave up 2 bases and J gave up 6 bases; unmatched junction bases: 6. The CDR3 sequence is 16 residues long. The CDR3 DNA reads TGCGCCAGCAGCCAACAAGCGGGGGGGCCTCCCGGGGAGCTGTTTTTT. It translates to CASSQQAGGPPGELFF.

This clonotype was observed many times. V is TRBV15 and J is TRBJ1-2; a possible D gene is TRBD1 (5 bases). The V gene lost 0 bases and the J gene lost 3 bases, with 14 bases spanning the gap. The CDR3 sequence is 16 residues long. The germline CDR1 and CDR2 sequences are LNHNV and YYDKDF (reference sequence). This CDR3 is CATSRDIWGGDYGYTF. In DNA form, the CDR3 reads TGTGCCACCAGCAGAGATATTTGGGGCGGAGACTATGGCTACACCTTC.

This clonotype was recorded at least ten times. The V gene is TRBV27, the J gene TRBJ1-5; no clear D. Trimming pared 3 bases from V and 4 bases from J, leaving 7 bases between. The CDR3 length is 13 residues. CDR1 and CDR2 (germline): MNHEY, SMNVEV (reference sequence). The CDR3: CASSLRPNQPQHF. In nucleotides, the CDR3 is TGTGCCAGCAGTTTGCGGCCGAATCAGCCCCAGCATTTT.

This clonotype was observed at least ten times. This chain joins TRBV27 and TRBJ2-3; D tentatively reads TRBD1 or TRBD2 (5 bases each). Germline V gene sequence: CDR1 MNHEY, CDR2 SMNVEV (reference sequence). The CDR3 is 14 amino acids. The V gene lost 5 bases and the J gene lost 5 bases, with 14 bases spanning the gap. CDR3: CASSPGTSRDTQYF. CDR3 DNA sequence: TGTGCCAGCAGTCCCGGGACGTCCCGAGATACGCAGTATTTT.

There are many counts of this clonotype. CDR3 bases: TGCAGTGCTGTGGATAGCGGGGGCACAGATACGCAGTATTTT. Translating it yields CSAVDSGGTDTQYF. The chain couples TRBV20-1 to TRBJ2-3; 8 bases align to TRBD2. The CDR3 consists of 14 residues. Germline V gene lookup returns CDR1 DFQATT and CDR2 SNEGSKA (reference sequence). The J segment lost 1 base and the V segment lost 5 bases, leaving 5 bases of the junction unmatched.

This clonotype was seen ten or more times. The chain joins TRBV20-1 to TRBJ1-5, with 8 bases aligning to TRBD1. The germline gives CDR1 DFQATT, CDR2 SNEGSKA (reference sequence). This CDR3 spans 14 amino acids. Trimming at V came to 1 base and at J to 7 bases, leaving 6 bases not matched to a gene. For the CDR3, the DNA is TGCAGTGCTAGAGGAGCAGGGGGCGAACAGCCCCAGCATTTT. The encoded protein is CSARGAGGEQPQHF.

This clonotype was recorded once. A read error may explain this, as a much larger clone is one base away. The chain employs TRBV20-1 and TRBJ2-3; D is uncertain. This CDR3 is built from 10 residues. Germline CDR1 reads DFQATT; CDR2 reads SNEGSKA (reference sequence). V lost 5 bases, J lost 9 bases, and 9 bases lay in between. The CDR3, as DNA: TGCAGTGCTTATAGGTTGACGCAGTATTTT. Its translation is CSAYRLTQYF.

This clonotype was found many times. The V gene is TRBV20-1, the J gene TRBJ1-6; TRBD1 might be the D (5 bases). The CDR3 is 16 residues long. The germline V gene encodes CDR1 DFQATT and CDR2 SNEGSKA (reference sequence). V shed 1 base and J shed 4 bases, with 14 bases lying between them. CDR3 coding DNA: TGCAGTGCTAGAGCGAGGGACGCCTTTTATAATTCACCCCTCCACTTT. Translated: CSARARDAFYNSPLHF.

This clonotype was detected many times. The chain combines TRBV9 with TRBJ1-2, with 7 bases aligning to TRBD1. This CDR3 is built from 13 residues. J was trimmed by 8 bases and V by 3 bases; bases with no gene match: 7. The germline V gene encodes CDR1 SGDLS and CDR2 YYNGEE. The CDR3 bases are TGTGCCAGCAGCGGAAACAGGGGTCGGGGCTACACCTTC. Translated, it gives CASSGNRGRGYTF.

This clonotype was observed at least ten times. This rearrangement joins TRBV2 to TRBJ2-4, with TRBD1 identical over 7 bases. CDR1 and CDR2 (germline): SNHLY, FYNNEI. V lost 8 bases, J lost 0 bases, and 10 bases stayed unmatched. The CDR3 loop spans 16 amino acids. CDR3 nucleotides: TGTGCCAGCGGACCCGCAGGGGGTCTAGCCAAAAACATTCAGTACTTC. Its protein is CASGPAGGLAKNIQYF.

Ten or more counts support this clonotype. The rearrangement links TRBV29-1 to TRBJ2-5; D is unclear. The germline V and J ends were trimmed by 7 bases and 5 bases, with 8 bases remaining between them. Germline V lookup: CDR1 SQVTM, CDR2 ANQGSEA. The CDR3 extends over 10 amino acids. The CDR3 DNA sequence: TGCAGCGGGGTGTCGGAGACCCAGTACTTC. Translation: CSGVSETQYF.

In this sample, this clonotype is medium-sized. J is TRBJ1-2 and V is TRBV11-2; no clear D gene. The ends were cut back, 2 bases at V and 2 bases at J, with 9 bases in the middle. CDR3 length equals 14 residues. CDR1 is SGHAT and CDR2 is FQNNGV in the germline V gene. The CDR3 protein is CASSLPRENYGYTF. CDR3 bases: TGTGCCAGCAGCTTACCGAGAGAAAACTATGGCTACACCTTC.

This clonotype was seen at least ten times. V gene TRBV11-2 combines with J gene TRBJ2-3, with TRBD1 as a possible D gene (6 bases). Between the trimmed V and J ends, which lost 7 bases and 3 bases, there was a span of 11 bases. The germline V gene encodes CDR1 SGHAT and CDR2 FQNNGV. The CDR3 sequence is 13 residues long. The CDR3 loop is CASTLGGTDTQYF. The CDR3 nucleotides are TGTGCCAGCACCCTAGGGGGAACAGATACGCAGTATTTT.

This clonotype was seen repeatedly, ten times or more. The chain recombines TRBV5-1 with TRBJ2-1; D may correspond to TRBD1 or TRBD2 (5 bases each). V shed 2 bases and J shed 7 bases, with 19 bases lying between them. CDR3 size: 16 residues. The germline V gene has CDR1 SGHRS and CDR2 YFSETQ. CDR3 in DNA: TGCGCCAGCAGCTTTGAGATCCAGTGGGGGTCTAATGAGCAGTTCTTC. This codes for CASSFEIQWGSNEQFF. Drawing the rest from reference TRBV5-1 and TRBJ2-1, the complete variable domain is KAGVTQTPRYLIKTRGQQVTLSCSPISGHRSVSWYQQTPGQGLQFLFEYFSETQRNKGNFPGRFSGRQFSNSRSEMNVSTLELGDSALYLCASSFEIQWGSNEQFFGPGTRLTVL.

This clonotype was seen ten or more times. The chain links TRBV12-3 or TRBV12-4 to TRBJ2-7; 7 bases align to TRBD1. V gave up 5 bases and J gave up 3 bases; unmatched junction bases: 7. The CDR3 sequence is 14 residues long. This CDR3 reads CASSTPGQRYEQYF. Here the CDR3 DNA reads TGTGCCAGCAGTACTCCGGGACAGCGCTACGAGCAGTACTTC.

This clonotype appeared many times. The V and J genes are TRBV29-1 and TRBJ2-3, with TRBD2 matching over 10 bases. The CDR3 is made up of 13 amino acids. V shed 3 bases, J shed 7 bases, and the junction held 4 bases outside the gene matches. Looked up from germline, CDR1 is SQVTM and CDR2 is ANQGSEA. The CDR3 DNA reads TGCAGCGTTGATCTAGCGGGGGTAAATACGCAGTATTTT. Its translation is CSVDLAGVNTQYF.

This clonotype was counted at least ten times. The chain has TRBV4-1 and TRBJ1-2; D gene unclear. Germline CDR1 and CDR2: MGHRA and YSYEKL. The CDR3 is made up of 15 amino acids. V was clipped by 3 bases and J by 2 bases, with 13 bases between them. The CDR3 is CASSQNKRENYGYTF. The CDR3 DNA reads TGCGCCAGCAGCCAGAATAAGAGAGAAAACTATGGCTACACCTTC.

This clonotype was counted at least ten times. J is TRBJ2-1 and V is TRBV20-1, with 7 bases identical to TRBD1. CDR3 length: 13 amino acids. The germline gives CDR1 DFQATT, CDR2 SNEGSKA (reference sequence). V was clipped by 7 bases and J by 5 bases; unmatched bases: 8. In nucleotides, the CDR3 is TGCAGTGGGGCCCAGGGGGTGAACAATGAGCAGTTCTTC. It yields the protein CSGAQGVNNEQFF.

This clonotype was picked up many times. The chain joins TRBV20-1 to TRBJ1-1; D gene uncertain. V was pared by 6 bases and J by 1 base, with 6 bases between. CDR3 length: 11 residues. The germline V gene has CDR1 DFQATT and CDR2 SNEGSKA (reference sequence). CDR3 loop: CSASGNTEAFF. CDR3 DNA sequence: TGCAGTGCATCGGGGAACACTGAAGCTTTCTTT.

This rearrangement joins TRBV6-5 to TRBJ1-2; 9 bases map to TRBD1. Trimming removed 6 bases from V and 2 bases from J; junction bases left unmatched: 4. Germline loops: CDR1 MNHEY, CDR2 SVGAGI. CDR3 length: 14 residues. CDR3 amino acids: CASRGQGGNYGYTF. The DNA for the CDR3 is TGTGCCAGCAGGGGACAGGGTGGGAACTATGGCTACACCTTC.

The chain couples TRBV6-5 to TRBJ1-1, with D perhaps matching TRBD1 (5 bases). This CDR3 is 13 amino acids long. The V gene's germline CDR1 is MNHEY and CDR2 SVGAGI. With 2 bases removed from V and 5 bases from J, the gap between germline ends came to 9 bases. CDR3 sequence: CASSYNEGTEAFF. The CDR3 DNA reads TGTGCCAGCAGTTACAATGAGGGGACTGAAGCTTTCTTT.

This clonotype appeared many times. This chain uses TRBV27 with TRBJ2-7; D tentatively reads TRBD1 or TRBD2 (6 bases each). Germline-derived CDR1 and CDR2 are MNHEY and SMNVEV (reference sequence). This CDR3 is 14 amino acids long. V lost 4 bases and J 2 bases, leaving 12 bases between the germline ends. Written as DNA, the CDR3 is TGTGCCAGCAGTTCTCAAGGGGGGCCCTACGAGCAGTACTTC. Its translation is CASSSQGGPYEQYF.

J is TRBJ2-7 and V is TRBV20-1, with 11 bases identical to TRBD1. With V trimmed by 6 bases and J by 6 bases, 4 bases remained unmatched. Germline CDR1 DFQATT, CDR2 SNEGSKA (reference sequence). The CDR3 sequence is 12 residues long. CDR3 protein: CSARTGGGEQYF. DNA of the CDR3: TGCAGTGCCAGGACAGGGGGCGGCGAGCAGTACTTC.

This clonotype appeared many times. The rearrangement links TRBV5-1 to TRBJ1-2; no clear D. Looked up from germline, CDR1 is SGHRS and CDR2 is YFSETQ. The CDR3 spans 12 residues. Trimming shortened V by 0 bases and J by 8 bases, and 8 bases separated the two germline ends. CDR3 residues: CASSLAGMGYTF. The CDR3 DNA follows: TGCGCCAGCAGCTTGGCCGGAATGGGCTACACCTTC.